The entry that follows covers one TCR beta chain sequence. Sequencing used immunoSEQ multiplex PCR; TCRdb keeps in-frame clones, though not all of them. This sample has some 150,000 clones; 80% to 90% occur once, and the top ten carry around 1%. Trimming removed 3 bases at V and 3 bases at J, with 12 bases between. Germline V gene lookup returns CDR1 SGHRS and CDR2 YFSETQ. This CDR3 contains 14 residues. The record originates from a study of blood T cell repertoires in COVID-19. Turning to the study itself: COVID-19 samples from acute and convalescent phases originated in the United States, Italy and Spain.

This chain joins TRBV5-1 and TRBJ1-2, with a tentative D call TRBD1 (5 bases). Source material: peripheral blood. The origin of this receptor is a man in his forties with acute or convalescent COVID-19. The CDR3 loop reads CASSYPREDYGYTF. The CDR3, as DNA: TGCGCCAGCAGCTACCCCAGGGAGGACTATGGCTACACCTTC.